This TCR beta chain came from a study of blood T cell repertoires in COVID-19. On the study more broadly: Acute and convalescent COVID-19 samples came from the United States, Italy and Spain.

V shed 2 bases and J shed 2 bases, with 10 bases lying between them. The CDR3 covers 14 residues. Germline V CDR1 and CDR2: KGHSH, LQKENI. Profiled with immunoSEQ multiplex PCR; TCRdb holds only in-frame clones, not every one. The top ten hold around 20% of the sample, which has around 53,000 clones, about three quarters seen once. This sequence joins TRBV18 and TRBJ2-7; D unresolved. The clonotype comes from a man aged 50 or older with active or convalescent COVID-19. The sample taken for sequencing was peripheral blood. CDR3 bases: TGTGCCAGCTCACCAACTACCTATACCTACGAGCAGTACTTC. Translation gives CASSPTTYTYEQYF.